This entry features one T cell receptor beta chain sequence. V gave up 7 bases and J gave up 1 base; unmatched junction bases: 5. Germline assignment: CDR1 KGHSY and CDR2 FQNENV. This CDR3 region has 14 residues. These data belong to a study of T-cell reconstitution after alpha-beta-depleted transplantation in children. During its preparation, the TCRbeta library received unique molecular identifiers. A single record per CDR3 protein comes from TCRdb applying MiXCR to the PCR reads. The table lists approximately 400,000 distinct CDR3 sequences, around 9.9% of them singletons. This sequence was found in a human donor who donated a stem cell graft to a child with acute myeloid leukemia. The material sequenced was PBMCs from the stem cell graft donor, taken from the stem cell graft. V and J are TRBV16 and TRBJ2-7; 9 bases align to TRBD1. CDR3 loop: CASNRQGVSYEQYF. Written as DNA, the CDR3 is TGTGCCAGCAACCGACAGGGGGTTTCCTACGAGCAGTACTTC.